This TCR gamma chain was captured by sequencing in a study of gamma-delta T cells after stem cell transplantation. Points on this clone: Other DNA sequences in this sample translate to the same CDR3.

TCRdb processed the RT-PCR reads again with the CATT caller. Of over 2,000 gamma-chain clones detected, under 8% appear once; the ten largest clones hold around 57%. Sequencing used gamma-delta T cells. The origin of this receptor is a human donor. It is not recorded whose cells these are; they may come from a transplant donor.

The CDR3 region has the DNA TGTGCCTTGTGGGATGCAGAACAAGAGTTGGGCAAAAAAATAAAGGTCTTT. This encodes CALWDAEQELGKKIKVF. No call exists for the J gene, whereas the V gene is TRGV9. Germline values: CDR1 GITISATS, CDR2 ISYDGTV (reference sequence). The CDR3 extends over 17 amino acids.